The rows below give T cell receptor beta chains drawn from one sample of a study of cytomegalovirus exposure and HLA in healthy donors. TCRdb's copy holds only in-frame clones and misses some; the assay was immunoSEQ multiplex PCR. The profile covers 100,000 to 120,000 clones, with around four fifths appearing a single time and about 2.9% taken by the ten largest. What was sequenced was PBMCs. Every receptor here comes from a woman aged 55-69 years in good health and CMV-seropositive. Both conserved end residues are part of each CDR3. The D gene is left open where the match is weak. Where a row states a size, it is once, few, many or the class of an expanded clone; other rows omit it.

v_gene	d_gene	j_gene	abundance	CDR3nt	CDR3aa
TRBV5-1	.	TRBJ2-5	few	TGCGCCAGCAGCCCCATACCTCGACAGGGAGGAGAGACCCAGTACTTC	CASSPIPRQGGETQYF
TRBV7-2	.	TRBJ1-1	.	TGTGCCAGCAGCCTGCGGAGAGAGAACACTGAAGCTTTCTTT	CASSLRRENTEAFF
TRBV5-4	TRBD2	TRBJ2-7	few	TGTGCCAGCAGCTTGGCGGCTAGCGGCTACGAGCAGTACTTC	CASSLAASGYEQYF
TRBV7-2	.	TRBJ2-2	.	TGTGCCAGCAGCCAACGGGACACAATCACCGGGGAGCTGTTTTTT	CASSQRDTITGELFF
TRBV27	.	TRBJ2-1	few	TGTGCCAGCAGTATACAACAGGGCTCCCTGGGCAATGAGCAGTTCTTC	CASSIQQGSLGNEQFF
TRBV5-4	TRBD2	TRBJ2-2	.	TGTGCCAGCAGCTCTCCGACTAGCGGGAGATTCGCCGGGGAGCTGTTTTTT	CASSSPTSGRFAGELFF
TRBV28	TRBD1	TRBJ2-5	.	TGTGCCAGCACCCGGACAGGCTCGCATGGGGACCAGTACTTC	CASTRTGSHGDQYF
TRBV2	.	TRBJ1-2	few	TGTGCCAGCAGTGTAAGCACAGCCAACTATGGCTACACCTTC	CASSVSTANYGYTF
TRBV7-9	TRBD1	TRBJ2-1	few	TGTGCCAGCAGCCGAACAGGACAGGGGTCGTCTAATGAGCAGTTCTTC	CASSRTGQGSSNEQFF
TRBV19	TRBD2	TRBJ2-2	.	TGTGCCAGTGAACTCGGGAGGGATCCCGGGGAGCTGTTTTTT	CASELGRDPGELFF
TRBV15	TRBD1	TRBJ1-6	once	TGTGCCACCAGCAGAGATACAGGGGGGGGAAGCACCCTCCACTTT	CATSRDTGGGSTLHF
TRBV4-2	TRBD1	TRBJ2-7	.	TGTGCCAGCAGCCAAGTAGGCAGCAGGGGGCACGCCGAGCAGTACTTC	CASSQVGSRGHAEQYF
TRBV4-1	.	TRBJ1-2	.	TGTGCCAGCAGCCAATTGGACAGCTATGGCTACACCTTC	CASSQLDSYGYTF
TRBV2	TRBD1	TRBJ2-3	.	TGTGCCAGCAGTCCCTTGACAGGGGGAGTTGCAGATACGCAGTATTTT	CASSPLTGGVADTQYF
TRBV11-3	TRBD2	TRBJ2-3	once	TGTGCCAGCAGCTTAGGACTAGCGGCCGAGGATACGCAGTATTTT	CASSLGLAAEDTQYF
TRBV6-5	.	TRBJ1-5	.	TGTGCCAGCAGTCTACAGGTAAATCAGCCCCAGCATTTT	CASSLQVNQPQHF
TRBV28	TRBD1	TRBJ2-7	once	TGTGCCAGCAGTTTTCACTGGTCGGGACAGGGGGTCAACGAGCAGTACTTC	CASSFHWSGQGVNEQYF
TRBV27	.	TRBJ1-2	few	TGTGCCAGCAGTACAGGGCTGTCTGGCTACACCTTC	CASSTGLSGYTF
TRBV7-6	TRBD2	TRBJ2-7	.	TGTGCCAGCAGCTCATCCCCTTCTAGCGGCCTATACGAGCAGTACTTC	CASSSSPSSGLYEQYF
TRBV7-3	TRBD1	TRBJ1-2	once	TGTGCCAGCAGCTTTAGTCACGGGACAGGGTCGAATGGCTACACCTTC	CASSFSHGTGSNGYTF
TRBV6-5	.	TRBJ1-2	.	TGTGCCAGCAGGGGGGGGCTCCGGGGCTATGGCTACACCTTC	CASRGGLRGYGYTF
TRBV27	TRBD2	TRBJ2-1	.	TGTGCCAGCAGTTTTTTGGTAGCGGGAGTCGGTGAGCAGTTCTTC	CASSFLVAGVGEQFF
TRBV6-4	TRBD2	TRBJ2-1	few	TGTGCCAGCAGTGACACAACGGGACTAGCGGGACTTGAGCAGTTCTTC	CASSDTTGLAGLEQFF
TRBV6-6	.	TRBJ1-1	few	TGTGCCTCAACGTCACGGGTTGACACTGAAGCTTTCTTT	CASTSRVDTEAFF
TRBV5-1	TRBD1	TRBJ2-7	.	TGCGCCAGCAGCTTGGGACAGGGTTTTTACGAGCAGTACTTC	CASSLGQGFYEQYF
TRBV5-8	TRBD1	TRBJ1-5	.	TGTGCCAGCAGCTTGGGGACAGGCTATAGCAATCAGCCCCAGCATTTT	CASSLGTGYSNQPQHF
TRBV18	TRBD2	TRBJ2-1	.	TGTGCCAGCTCACCAGGGCTAGCGGTTCTCGATGAGCAGTTCTTC	CASSPGLAVLDEQFF
TRBV5-8	.	TRBJ1-2	.	TGTGCCAGCAGCCCTCGGACAGTTACCAATGGCTACACCTTC	CASSPRTVTNGYTF
TRBV5-1	TRBD2	TRBJ2-1	.	TGCGCCAGCAGCCTACCTAGCGGGGTCTCCTACAATGAGCAGTTCTTC	CASSLPSGVSYNEQFF
TRBV7-3	TRBD1	TRBJ1-2	.	TGTGCCAGCAGCCCTCAGGGGGGTGGTGGCTATGGCTACACCTTC	CASSPQGGGGYGYTF
TRBV2	TRBD2	TRBJ2-1	few	TGTGCCAACAATCACAAACTAGCGGGGGGAAGAGATGTCTACAATGAGCAGTTCTTC	CANNHKLAGGRDVYNEQFF
TRBV11-2	.	TRBJ2-7	few	TGTGCCAGCAGCTTAGTGGACGGGAGCTACTACGAGCAGTACTTC	CASSLVDGSYYEQYF
TRBV6-1	TRBD1	TRBJ2-7	.	TGTGCCAGCAAACGACAGGGGGCAAACGAGCAGTACTTC	CASKRQGANEQYF
TRBV18	.	TRBJ1-2	.	TGTGCCAGCTCACAGGGGAACTATGGCTACACCTTC	CASSQGNYGYTF
TRBV27	TRBD2	TRBJ2-1	.	TGTGCCAGCAAGGGGGGGCGGGAGGGCTTCAATGAGCAGTTCTTC	CASKGGREGFNEQFF
TRBV13	TRBD2	TRBJ2-3	.	TGTGCCAGCAGCCCGCGAGGGACTAGCGGGAGGGGTGGGGATACGCAGTATTTT	CASSPRGTSGRGGDTQYF
TRBV6-1	.	TRBJ2-3	.	TGTGCCAGCAGTCGAAACAGGGCGAATACGCAGTATTTT	CASSRNRANTQYF
TRBV11-3	TRBD2	TRBJ2-1	.	TGTGCCAGCAGCTTAGGGCCTAGCGGGAGTTACAATGAGCAGTTCTTC	CASSLGPSGSYNEQFF
TRBV6-1	.	TRBJ1-1	.	TGTGCCAACAGCCGAGGACAGAGGGGCGAAGCTTTCTTT	CANSRGQRGEAFF
TRBV27	TRBD1	TRBJ2-7	.	TGTGCCAGCAGTAATCCCGGGACAGGGTTCTACGAGCAGTACTTC	CASSNPGTGFYEQYF
TRBV28	.	TRBJ1-2	.	TGTGCCAGCAGAACTGGACAGAGCTATGGCTACACCTTC	CASRTGQSYGYTF
TRBV5-1	TRBD1	TRBJ2-7	.	TGCGCCAGCAGCTTGGCCACAGGGGGCTCCTACGAGCAGTACTTC	CASSLATGGSYEQYF
TRBV7-9	TRBD2	TRBJ2-1	.	TGTGCCAGCAGCTTATCGCGGACTAGCGGATACAATGAGCAGTTCTTC	CASSLSRTSGYNEQFF
TRBV6-5	.	TRBJ2-1	.	TGTGCCAGCAGACGAACTCTAAACTCCTACAATGAGCAGTTCTTC	CASRRTLNSYNEQFF
TRBV28	TRBD1	TRBJ1-2	.	TGTGCCAGCAGTCCCGGATGGGACAGGGGGAACTATGGCTACACCTTC	CASSPGWDRGNYGYTF
TRBV7-9	.	TRBJ1-6	once	TGTGCCAGCACGATACAGTCGAATTCACCCCTCCACTTT	CASTIQSNSPLHF
TRBV13	.	TRBJ2-7	.	TGTGCCAGCAGCTTAGGCTTGGAGGGCGAGCAGTACTTC	CASSLGLEGEQYF
TRBV5-1	TRBD1	TRBJ1-3	.	TGCGCCAGCAGTCGGGGACAGGGGGCGAAAACTGGAAACACCATATATTTT	CASSRGQGAKTGNTIYF
TRBV21-1	.	TRBJ1-6	.	TGTGCCAGCAGCAAAGCAGGGAGGGGAGATTCACCCCTCCACTTT	CASSKAGRGDSPLHF
TRBV18	TRBD2	TRBJ2-1	.	TGTGCCAGCTCACCACGACTAGCGGGAGGGGGATTGGTTGAGCAGTTCTTC	CASSPRLAGGGLVEQFF
TRBV28	TRBD2	TRBJ2-1	.	TGTGCCAGCATTTTCGGGGGGAGTACCCCCTACAATGAGCAGTTCTTC	CASIFGGSTPYNEQFF
TRBV19	.	TRBJ2-5	.	TGTGCCAGTAGTATAAGCAGGCCGGAGGGGGAGACCCAGTACTTC	CASSISRPEGETQYF
TRBV21-1	.	TRBJ2-7	.	TGTGCCAGCACCGGACCGACAGGTCCCCCTACAGGGCAGTACTTC	CASTGPTGPPTGQYF
TRBV11-2	.	TRBJ1-2	.	TGTGCCAGCAGCTTAAGGGGAACTTATGGCTACACCTTC	CASSLRGTYGYTF
TRBV4-1	.	TRBJ1-5	few	TGCGCCAGCAGTCAAGATTACCCCGGGACTCAAACTCAGCCCCAGCATTTT	CASSQDYPGTQTQPQHF
TRBV7-9	.	TRBJ2-1	.	TGTGCCACCAATAGGGGTTCCTACAATGAGCAGTTCTTC	CATNRGSYNEQFF
TRBV9	TRBD2	TRBJ2-1	once	TGTGCCAGCAGCGTAGCTTCCCTAGCGGGCGCGAGCTACAATGAGCAGTTCTTC	CASSVASLAGASYNEQFF
TRBV5-1	.	TRBJ2-3	.	TGCGCCAGCAGCTCCATCCCGAGTCCCGGCACAGATACGCAGTATTTT	CASSSIPSPGTDTQYF
TRBV7-3	TRBD2	TRBJ2-3	once	TGTGCCAGCAGCTTAAAACTCCTAGCGGGAGATCTAGATACGCAGTATTTT	CASSLKLLAGDLDTQYF
TRBV28	.	TRBJ2-5	once	TGTGCCAGCAGCCTTCCCACGGACCAAGAGACCCAGTACTTC	CASSLPTDQETQYF